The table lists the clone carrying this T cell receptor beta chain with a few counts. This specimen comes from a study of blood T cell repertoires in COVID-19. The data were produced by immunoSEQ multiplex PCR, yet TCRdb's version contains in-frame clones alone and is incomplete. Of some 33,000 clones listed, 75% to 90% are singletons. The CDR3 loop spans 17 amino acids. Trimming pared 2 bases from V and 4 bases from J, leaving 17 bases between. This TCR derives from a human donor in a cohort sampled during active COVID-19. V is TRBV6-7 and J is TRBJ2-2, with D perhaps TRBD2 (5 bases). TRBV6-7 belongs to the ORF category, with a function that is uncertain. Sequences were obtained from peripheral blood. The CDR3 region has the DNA TGTGCCAGCAGTTACCCCTCCGGGATATGGAGCACCGGGGAGCTGTTTTTT. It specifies CASSYPSGIWSTGELFF.